Each of the 20 T cell receptor beta chains below was sequenced from the same sample in a study of T cells in women clearing cervical HPV infection. The method was immunoSEQ multiplex PCR; TCRdb's version includes in-frame clones alone and lacks a portion of them. This listing includes fewer than 15,000 clones. The sequenced sample was blood buffy coat. The source of these receptors is a woman between 18 and 70 years old with a cervical HPV16 infection that either progressed to CIN3+ or cleared (not recorded which).

This clone is classed as medium-sized by frequency. The sequenced fragment ends 3 residues before the CDR3 boundary, so the rest is inferred from the germline J gene. The V gene is TRBV6-2 or TRBV6-3, the J gene TRBJ2-3, with 9 bases that match TRBD2. Germline CDR1 reads MNHEY; CDR2 reads SVGEGT. The CDR3 consists of 16 residues. The trim removed 4 bases at V and 8 bases at J, leaving 13 bases unmatched. CDR3 sequence: CASSSAGTSYFGTQYF. Incomplete CDR3 DNA: TGTGCCAGCAGTTCCGCCGGGACTAGCTATTTCGGTACG.

Details on this clone: The read ends 3 residues early relative to the CDR3; the germline J gene fills the gap. The V gene is TRBV18, the J gene TRBJ2-1; 7 bases align to TRBD1. Germline CDR1 reads KGHSH; CDR2 reads LQKENI. Trimming cost V 1 base and J 4 bases; bases outside gene matches: 4. The CDR3 length is 15 residues. CDR3 amino acids: CASSPRDRVYNEQFF. The DNA read from the CDR3 is TGTGCCAGCTCACCACGAGACAGGGTTTACAATGAG.

Comment on this clone: The CDR3 extends 3 residues past the end of the read, so its final part is completed from the germline J gene. J is TRBJ2-7 and V is TRBV6-1; D uncertain. V shed 2 bases and J shed 2 bases, with 19 bases lying between them. Per the germline V gene, CDR1 is MNHNS and CDR2 is SASEGT. The length of the CDR3 is 17 residues. The CDR3 loop reads CASSEPPTTRSPYEQYF. Incomplete CDR3 DNA: TGTGCCAGCAGTGAACCGCCGACAACCAGGTCTCCCTACGAG.

Comment on this clone: Read data end 3 residues before the CDR3 end; the end is taken from the germline J gene. The chain combines TRBV7-6 with TRBJ2-3; no clear D. There are 15 residues in the CDR3. Germline V gene sequence: CDR1 SGHVS, CDR2 FNYEAQ. V lost 5 bases and J lost 0, with 12 bases in between. The CDR3 loop reads CASSPIAYSTDTQYF. Incomplete CDR3 DNA: TGTGCCAGCAGCCCTATAGCTTATAGCACAGATACG.

On this clone: The read gets to within 3 residues of the CDR3 end, and the germline J gene fills in the rest. The chain employs TRBV19 and TRBJ2-2, with TRBD2 as a possible D gene (6 bases). The germline V gene encodes CDR1 LNHDA and CDR2 SQIVND (reference sequence). This CDR3 is built from 15 residues. The V gene lost 7 bases and the J gene lost 0 bases, with 12 bases spanning the gap. The covered CDR3 bases are TGTGCCAGTATTGGCGGGACTTCGAACACCGGGGAG. Its protein product is CASIGGTSNTGE. The entire CDR3 protein is CASIGGTSNTGELFF.

The CDR3 DNA, read in part, is TGTGCCAGCAGCTTAGAGCTAGCGGCCACAGATACG. It codes for CASSLELAATDT. The full CDR3 protein is CASSLELAATDTQYF. This sequence joins TRBV11-2 and TRBJ2-3; TRBD2 matches 7 bases. Read data end 3 residues before the CDR3 end; the end is taken from the germline J gene. Germline CDR1 reads SGHAT; CDR2 reads FQNNGV. With 0 bases clipped from V and 2 bases from J, the junction kept 2 bases outside the gene matches. There are 15 residues in the CDR3.

In the case of this clone: The observed sequence ends 3 residues before the CDR3 terminus, with the missing tail filled in from the germline J gene. V and J are TRBV19 and TRBJ1-5, with D possibly TRBD1 on 6 matching bases. The CDR3 covers 13 residues. V lost 5 bases, J lost 4 bases, and 9 bases lay in between. Germline-derived CDR1 and CDR2 are LNHDA and SQIVND (reference sequence). The CDR3 reads CASSVTGNQPQHF. The DNA read from the CDR3 is TGTGCCAGTAGTGTAACAGGGAATCAGCCC.

Notes on this clone: The CDR3 goes on 3 residues after the read ends, and that part is filled in from the germline J gene. The V call is TRBV18, the J call TRBJ2-5, with TRBD2 as a possible D gene (6 bases). This CDR3 is 17 amino acids long. Trimming pared 6 bases from V and 1 base from J, leaving 21 bases between. CDR1 and CDR2 from the germline V gene are KGHSH and LQKENI. The CDR3 here is CASSSGLSLRAQETQYF. Partial CDR3 DNA: TGTGCCAGCTCTTCGGGACTCTCACTAAGGGCCCAAGAGACC.

Concerning this clone: The read is 3 residues too short to cover the CDR3 end, so that end is filled in from the germline J gene. The chain couples TRBV19 to TRBJ1-1; the D gene is possibly TRBD1 (6 bases). V lost 5 bases to trimming and J lost 0 bases, with 13 bases between them. The germline V gene has CDR1 LNHDA and CDR2 SQIVND (reference sequence). The CDR3 totals 15 residues. CDR3 amino acids: CASSFFTGLNTEAFF. Incomplete CDR3 DNA: TGTGCCAGTAGTTTCTTCACAGGGTTGAACACTGAA.

Note on this clone: The CDR3 end is not reached by the read, which stops 3 residues before it; the germline J gene fills it in. V and J are TRBV19 and TRBJ2-1; tentative D call: TRBD1 (6 bases). V was shortened by 3 bases and J by 5 bases, with 29 bases between the two germline ends. The CDR3 sequence is 20 residues long. In germline, CDR1 is LNHDA, CDR2 SQIVND (reference sequence). The CDR3 reads CASSMGSRGSLSVKDNEQFF. The sequenced CDR3 bases are TGTGCCAGTAGTATGGGGTCGAGGGGGTCTTTATCGGTCAAGGACAATGAG.

About this clone itself: Read coverage stops 3 residues before the CDR3 terminus; the germline J gene supplies the remainder. The genes are TRBV30 and TRBJ2-3; TRBD2 matches at 15 bases. CDR1 is GTSNPN and CDR2 is SVGIG in the germline V gene (reference sequence). The CDR3 length is 17 residues. The part of the CDR3 DNA that was read is TGTGCCTGGAGTCGGACTAGCGGGGGGGCCTGGGGAGGGACG. Protein sequence: CAWSRTSGGAWGGT. The CDR3 as a whole reads CAWSRTSGGAWGGTQYF.

For this clone: The read terminates 3 residues before the CDR3 end, so the remaining end is supplied by the germline J gene. The chain couples TRBV19 to TRBJ2-1; 8 nucleotides line up with TRBD2. The trim removed 3 bases at V and 6 bases at J, leaving 7 bases unmatched. This CDR3 has 15 amino acids. The germline CDR1 and CDR2 sequences are LNHDA and SQIVND (reference sequence). The covered CDR3 bases are TGTGCCAGTAGTATCCGCGGGGGGTTAACCAATGAG. This gives the protein CASSIRGGLTNE. The whole CDR3 sequence reads CASSIRGGLTNEQFF.

As for this clone: Sequencing ends 3 residues short of the CDR3 end; the germline J gene provides the rest. The chain employs TRBV4-1 and TRBJ1-4, with 10 bases that match TRBD1. V was pared by 5 bases and J by 0 bases, with 9 bases of the junction left unmatched. The CDR3 is 18 residues long. Germline CDR1 MGHRA, CDR2 YSYEKL. The DNA read from the CDR3 is TGCGCCAGCAGCACCCGGGACAGGGGACTTGCAACTAATGAAAAA. Amino acids: CASSTRDRGLATNEK. The whole CDR3 region reads CASSTRDRGLATNEKLFF.

Concerning this clone: The read comes to an end 3 residues before the CDR3 does, leaving the germline J gene to fill in the end. The chain carries TRBV19 and TRBJ2-1; D might be TRBD2 (6 bases). CDR1 and CDR2 from the germline V gene are LNHDA and SQIVND (reference sequence). The germline V and J ends were trimmed by 2 bases and 4 bases, with 15 bases remaining between them. This CDR3 contains 16 residues. The CDR3 sequence is CASSIMSSALYNEQFF. CDR3 DNA, as far as it was read: TGTGCCAGTAGTATAATGTCTAGCGCCCTTTACAATGAG.

In the case of this clone: With the read ending 3 residues before the CDR3 end, the germline J gene is used to fill in that end. This chain uses TRBV7-2 with TRBJ1-2; no firm D call. In germline, CDR1 is SGHTA, CDR2 FQGNSA. This CDR3 contains 14 residues. The CDR3 sequence is CASSLRVVTWSYTF. The DNA read from the CDR3 is TGTGCCAGCAGCTTAAGGGTTGTTACCTGGAGC.

As for this clone: The read is 3 residues too short to cover the CDR3 end, so that end is filled in from the germline J gene. The genes are TRBV9 and TRBJ2-5; the match to TRBD2 covers 10 bases. With 1 base clipped from V and 1 base from J, the junction kept 7 bases outside the gene matches. The CDR3 runs to 17 residues. Germline V gives CDR1 SGDLS, CDR2 YYNGEE. The CDR3 is CASSVHSIAGGQETQYF. CDR3 bases read: TGTGCCAGCAGCGTACACAGCATAGCGGGGGGCCAAGAGACC.

Turning to this clone: The CDR3 extends 3 residues past the end of the read, so its final part is completed from the germline J gene. The rearrangement joins TRBV7-2 to TRBJ1-2; tentative D call: TRBD1 (6 bases). The V gene's germline CDR1 is SGHTA and CDR2 FQGNSA. The CDR3 covers 13 residues. CDR3 DNA (partial): TGTGCCAGCAGCTTAGGGGGGGGCGTCGGC. This encodes CASSLGGGVG. The full CDR3 protein reads CASSLGGGVGYTF.

With respect to this clone: The read ends 3 residues shy of where the CDR3 ends; the end is completed using the germline J gene. This sequence joins TRBV18 and TRBJ2-7; 8 bases are a match to TRBD1. The CDR3 totals 15 residues. V trimming: 5 bases; J trimming: 4 bases; junction bases outside the gene matches: 10. Germline CDR1 reads KGHSH; CDR2 reads LQKENI. The CDR3 reads CASSSKQGETYEQYF. CDR3 DNA, as far as it was read: TGTGCCAGCTCATCAAAACAGGGGGAGACTTACGAG. Complete variable domain (other parts from reference TRBV18 and TRBJ2-7): NAGVMQNPRHLVRRRGQEARLRCSPMKGHSHVYWYRQLPEEGLKFMVYLQKENIIDESGMPKERFSAEFPKEGPSILRIQQVVRGDSAAYFCASSSKQGETYEQYFGPGTRLTVT.

Comments on this clone: The CDR3 extends 3 residues past the end of the read, so its final part is completed from the germline J gene. The V gene is TRBV7-9, the J gene TRBJ1-1; 8 nucleotides agree with TRBD1. The CDR3 spans 15 residues. Germline lookup yields CDR1 SEHNR and CDR2 FQNEAQ (reference sequence). With 5 bases clipped from V and 1 base from J, the junction kept 6 bases outside the gene matches. The CDR3 DNA, read in part, is TGTGCCAGCAGCCCGGGAACAGGGGGGAACACTGAA. Encoded protein: CASSPGTGGNTE. The entire CDR3 is CASSPGTGGNTEAFF.

As to this clone: The observed sequence ends 3 residues before the CDR3 terminus, with the missing tail filled in from the germline J gene. V gene TRBV19 combines with J gene TRBJ1-4; D is unclear. The CDR3 is 15 amino acids. Trimming took 1 base from V and 8 from J, leaving 14 bases between them. In germline, CDR1 is LNHDA, CDR2 SQIVND (reference sequence). The covered CDR3 bases are TGTGCCAGTAGTATAGGTTTGGACGGCGGGGAAAAA. Amino acids: CASSIGLDGGEK. In full, the CDR3 is CASSIGLDGGEKLFF.